This T cell receptor (beta chain) originates from a study of a mutant IDH1 vaccine in newly diagnosed glioma (dated by TCRdb to the early 2020s). About the full investigation: Vaccination started 4-6 weeks after radiotherapy alone, or was given together with temozolomide cycles in the groups whose treatment included chemotherapy. Of the 30 to 35 patients who were treated, around 60% were male and about 40% were female, and the mean age was approximately 40 years. Peripheral blood samples were drawn at six visits, namely V03 (baseline), V05, V07, V10, V12 and V13. Prior to enrollment, patients had been given standard therapy consisting of radiotherapy alone, temozolomide alone, or radiochemotherapy with temozolomide, with the combination given to most patients. Longitudinal TCRB deep sequencing was performed for around 23 treated patients wherever samples were available for exploratory analyses. Visit V12 was the week-35 safety follow-up and visit V13 was the week-47 end of study. The paper as a whole reports these results and caveats: PBMC samples for TCRB deep sequencing were selected based on availability. Pseudoprogression appeared unrelated to alterations in the top peripheral T cell clonotypes detected by TCRB sequencing. Across multiple MHC alleles, vaccine-induced immune responses were seen in roughly 93% of patients. According to the authors, sample limitations meant that analyses of patient blood samples could not be reproduced.

Per the publication, the time point label means: week 35, safety follow-up. Each vaccine dose, consisting of 300 ug of a 20-mer mutant IDH1 peptide in Montanide, was administered subcutaneously with topical imiquimod. Across visits V03 through V10, patients got a total of eight vaccinations, given in weeks 1, 3, 5, 7, 11, 15, 19 and 23. All donors had newly diagnosed IDH1-mutant astrocytomas of WHO grade 3 or 4 that showed loss of nuclear ATRX. The samples were drawn from NOA16, a multicentre, single-arm, open-label phase I trial in Germany that tested a mutant IDH1 peptide vaccine in humans for the first time. Genomic DNA for TCRB sequencing was extracted from EDTA blood using the DNeasy Blood and Tissue Kit. From cysteine to phenylalanine, the CDR3 is 14 amino acids long. Only the CDR3 part of the read is kept: 42 bases, read in frame from the first base. V is reduced by 10 bases and J by 0 bases, leaving a spacing of 15 bases between them. CDR1 and CDR2 are read off the germline V gene (reference sequence) as MNHNY and SVGAGI.

This clone was found once. The target of this receptor is not known. No base-level quality is on record; no much larger clone is a single base apart. Libraries came from the immunoSEQ multiplex PCR assay. Rearranged TCR beta chain sequences were amplified with the hsTCRB Kit following the manufacturer's protocol. TCRB libraries were sequenced on an Illumina MiSeq. On the study's bioinformatics: Demultiplexing, trimming and gene mapping were performed with the kit vendor's proprietary platform. The source is immuneACCESS, and TCRdb retained only in-frame sequences with V and J called. Part of the clones is not carried over; for the studies checked, unresolved V genes explain less than half of this, and the remainder is unexplained. The V and J calls and clone size were taken over from that table, and D and trimming were inferred from the DNA. In this sample the table shows 60,000 to 75,000 clones, 70% to 90% of which occur a single time. The ten largest clones take up about 2% of the sample.

The chain couples TRBV6-6 to TRBJ1-1; the D gene is perhaps TRBD1, from 6 matching bases. This sample comprised PBMCs, obtained from a glioma patient whose treatment included an IDH1 peptide vaccine. This receptor was identified in a man aged 25 to 40 with glioma. This receptor has the CDR3 CATTEGGLNTEAFF. The nucleotides are TGTGCCACCACCGAGGGGGGGCTGAACACTGAAGCTTTCTTT.